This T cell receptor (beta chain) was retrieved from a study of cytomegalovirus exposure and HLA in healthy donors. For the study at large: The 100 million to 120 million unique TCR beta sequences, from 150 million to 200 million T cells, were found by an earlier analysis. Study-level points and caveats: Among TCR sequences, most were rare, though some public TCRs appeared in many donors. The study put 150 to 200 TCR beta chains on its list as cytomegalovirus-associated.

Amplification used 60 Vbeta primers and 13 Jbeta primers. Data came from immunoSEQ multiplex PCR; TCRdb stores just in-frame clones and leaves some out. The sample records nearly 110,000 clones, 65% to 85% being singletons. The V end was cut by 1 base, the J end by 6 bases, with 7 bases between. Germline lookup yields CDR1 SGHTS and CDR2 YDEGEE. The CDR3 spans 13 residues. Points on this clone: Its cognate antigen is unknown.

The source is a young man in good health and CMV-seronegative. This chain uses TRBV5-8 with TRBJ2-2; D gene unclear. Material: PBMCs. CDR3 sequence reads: CASSLTRSGELFF. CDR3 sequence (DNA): TGTGCCAGCAGCTTGACGCGTTCCGGGGAGCTGTTTTTT. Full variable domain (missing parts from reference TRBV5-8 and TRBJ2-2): EAGVTQSPTHLIKTRGQQATLRCSPISGHTSVYWYQQALGLGLQFLLWYDEGEERNRGNFPPRFSGRQFPNYSSELNVNALELEDSALYLCASSLTRSGELFFGEGSRLTVL.